The text below deals with one TCR beta chain. Its matching antigen is unknown. The entry originates in a study of cytomegalovirus exposure and HLA in healthy donors. Study in general: Of around 400 genotyped donors, 75% to 90% grouped in the Caucasian-associated ancestry cluster. General study findings and limits: Most subjects had HLA-A and HLA-B alleles reportedly predicted accurately by TCR beta sequences.

60 Vbeta and 13 Jbeta primers were used in PCR. Assay: immunoSEQ multiplex PCR; the TCRdb copy retains only in-frame clones and omits some. The table lists approximately 140,000 clones, around 65% of them singletons. The CDR3 is made up of 15 amino acids. Trimming removed 2 bases from V and 2 bases from J, with 12 bases in between. Looked up from germline, CDR1 is SGHVS and CDR2 is FQNEAQ. The clonotype comes from a woman aged 60-70 years in good health and CMV-seronegative. Sequencing used PBMCs. This chain connects TRBV7-8 to TRBJ1-1; possibly TRBD1 for D (6 bases). CDR3 amino acids: CASSLLGGQNTEAFF. CDR3 nucleotides: TGTGCCAGCAGCTTATTGGGGGGGCAAAACACTGAAGCTTTCTTT.